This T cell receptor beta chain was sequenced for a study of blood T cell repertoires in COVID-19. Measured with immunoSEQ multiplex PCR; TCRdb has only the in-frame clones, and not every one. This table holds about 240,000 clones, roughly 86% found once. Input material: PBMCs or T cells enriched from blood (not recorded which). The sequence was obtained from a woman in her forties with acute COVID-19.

The CDR3 bases are TGTGCCAGCAGCCGTTCAGGGTGGGCGGAAGATACGCAGTATTTT. Translating gives CASSRSGWAEDTQYF. The chain has TRBV7-9 and TRBJ2-3, with D maybe TRBD1 (5 bases). Germline V CDR1 and CDR2: SEHNR, FQNEAQ (reference sequence). The V end was cut by 5 bases, the J end by 5 bases, with 17 bases between. This CDR3 spans 15 amino acids. Together with reference TRBV7-9 and TRBJ2-3, the CDR3 gives the full variable domain: DTGVSQNPRHKITKRGQNVTFRCDPISEHNRLYWYRQTLGQGPEFLTYFQNEAQLEKSRLLSDRFSAERPKGSFSTLEIQRTEQGDSAMYLCASSRSGWAEDTQYFGPGTRLTVL.